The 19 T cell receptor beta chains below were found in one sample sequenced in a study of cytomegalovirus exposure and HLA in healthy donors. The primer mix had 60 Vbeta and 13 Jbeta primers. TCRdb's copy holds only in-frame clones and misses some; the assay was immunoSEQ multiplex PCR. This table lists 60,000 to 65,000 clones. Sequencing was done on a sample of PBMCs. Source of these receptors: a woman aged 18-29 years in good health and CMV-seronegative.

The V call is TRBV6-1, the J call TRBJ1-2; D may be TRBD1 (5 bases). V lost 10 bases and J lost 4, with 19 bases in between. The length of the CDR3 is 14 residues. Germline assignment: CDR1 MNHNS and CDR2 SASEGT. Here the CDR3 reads CATSPGGILYGYTF. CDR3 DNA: TGTGCCACCTCCCCGGGGGGAATCCTCTATGGCTACACCTTC.

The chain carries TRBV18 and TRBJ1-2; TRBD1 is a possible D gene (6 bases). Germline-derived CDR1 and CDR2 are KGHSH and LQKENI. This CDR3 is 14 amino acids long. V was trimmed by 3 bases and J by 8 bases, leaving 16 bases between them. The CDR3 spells CASSPKQGPEGYTF. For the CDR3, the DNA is TGTGCCAGCTCACCGAAACAGGGCCCGGAGGGCTACACCTTC.

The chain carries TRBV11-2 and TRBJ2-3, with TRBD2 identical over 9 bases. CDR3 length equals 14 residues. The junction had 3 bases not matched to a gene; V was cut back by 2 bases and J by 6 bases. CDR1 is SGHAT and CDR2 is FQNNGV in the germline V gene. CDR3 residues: CASSLSGLADTQYF. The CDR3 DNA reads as TGTGCCAGCAGCTTATCTGGACTAGCGGATACGCAGTATTTT. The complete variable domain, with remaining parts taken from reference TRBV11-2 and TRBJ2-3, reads EAGVAQSPRYKIIEKRQSVAFWCNPISGHATLYWYQQILGQGPKLLIQFQNNGVVDDSQLPKDRFSAERLKGVDSTLKIQPAKLEDSAVYLCASSLSGLADTQYFGPGTRLTVL.

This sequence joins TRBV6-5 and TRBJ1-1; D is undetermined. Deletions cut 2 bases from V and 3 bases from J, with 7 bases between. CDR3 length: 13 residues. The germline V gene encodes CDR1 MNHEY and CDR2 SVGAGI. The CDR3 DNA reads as TGTGCCAGCAGTTACAGGGAGCACACTGAAGCTTTCTTT. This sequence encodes CASSYREHTEAFF.

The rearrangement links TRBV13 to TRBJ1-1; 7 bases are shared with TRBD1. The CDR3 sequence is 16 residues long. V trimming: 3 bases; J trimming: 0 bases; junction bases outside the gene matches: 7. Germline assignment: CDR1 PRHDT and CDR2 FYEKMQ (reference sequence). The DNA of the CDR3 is TGTGCCAGCAGCTTCTACACAGGGGTTCTGAACACTGAAGCTTTCTTT. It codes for CASSFYTGVLNTEAFF.

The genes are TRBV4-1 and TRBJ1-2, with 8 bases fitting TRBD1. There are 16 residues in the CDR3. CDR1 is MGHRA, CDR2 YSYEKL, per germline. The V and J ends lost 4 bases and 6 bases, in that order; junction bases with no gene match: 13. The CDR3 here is CASSRSGTGIPDGYTF. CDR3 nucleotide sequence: TGCGCCAGCAGCCGATCCGGGACAGGAATCCCGGATGGCTACACCTTC.

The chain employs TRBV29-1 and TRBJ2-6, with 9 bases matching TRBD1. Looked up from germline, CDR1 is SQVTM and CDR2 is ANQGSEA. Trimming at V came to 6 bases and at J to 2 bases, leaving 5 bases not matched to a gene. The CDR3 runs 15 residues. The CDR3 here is CSVHRQGAGANVLTF. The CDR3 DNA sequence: TGCAGCGTCCACAGACAGGGGGCTGGGGCCAACGTCCTGACTTTC.

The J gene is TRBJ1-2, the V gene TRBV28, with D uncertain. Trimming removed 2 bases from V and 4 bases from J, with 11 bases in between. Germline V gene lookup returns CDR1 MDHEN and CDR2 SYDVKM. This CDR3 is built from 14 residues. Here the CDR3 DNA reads TGTGCCAGCAGTTTAGTGGGCCCACTCTATGGCTACACCTTC. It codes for CASSLVGPLYGYTF.

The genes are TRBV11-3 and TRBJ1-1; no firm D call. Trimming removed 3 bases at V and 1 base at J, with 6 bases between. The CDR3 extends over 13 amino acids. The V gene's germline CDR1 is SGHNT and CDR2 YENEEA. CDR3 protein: CASSFRENTEAFF. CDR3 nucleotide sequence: TGTGCCAGCAGCTTCCGGGAGAACACTGAAGCTTTCTTT.

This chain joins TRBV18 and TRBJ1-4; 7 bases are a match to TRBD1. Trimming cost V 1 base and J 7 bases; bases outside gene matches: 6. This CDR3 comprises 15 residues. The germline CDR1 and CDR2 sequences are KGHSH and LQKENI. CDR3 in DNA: TGTGCCAGCTCACCACGCCAGGGGGATCCTGAAAAACTGTTTTTT. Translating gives CASSPRQGDPEKLFF.

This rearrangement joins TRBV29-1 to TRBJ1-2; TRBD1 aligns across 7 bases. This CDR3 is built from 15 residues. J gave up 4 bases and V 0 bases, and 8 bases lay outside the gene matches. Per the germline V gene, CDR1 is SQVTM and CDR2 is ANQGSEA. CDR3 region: CSVEDLGKGAYGYTF. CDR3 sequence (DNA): TGCAGCGTTGAAGATTTGGGAAAGGGGGCCTATGGCTACACCTTC.

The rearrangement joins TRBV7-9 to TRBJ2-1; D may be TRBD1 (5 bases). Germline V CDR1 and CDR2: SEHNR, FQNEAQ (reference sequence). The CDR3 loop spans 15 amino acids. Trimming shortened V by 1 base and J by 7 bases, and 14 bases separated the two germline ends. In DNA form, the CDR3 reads TGTGCCAGCAGCTTAGAGGGGCCCTTCGGAAATGAGCAGTTCTTC. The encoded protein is CASSLEGPFGNEQFF.

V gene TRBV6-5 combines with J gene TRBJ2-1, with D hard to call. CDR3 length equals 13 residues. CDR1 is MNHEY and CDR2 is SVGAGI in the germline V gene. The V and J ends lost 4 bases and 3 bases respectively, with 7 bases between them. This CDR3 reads CASSWSSYNEQFF. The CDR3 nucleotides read TGTGCCAGCAGTTGGAGTAGCTACAATGAGCAGTTCTTC.

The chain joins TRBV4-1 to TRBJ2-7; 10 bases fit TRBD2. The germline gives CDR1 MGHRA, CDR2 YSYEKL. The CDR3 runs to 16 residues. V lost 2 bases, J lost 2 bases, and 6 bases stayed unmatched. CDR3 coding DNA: TGCGCCAGCAGCCAACTAGCGGGGGTCGGCGCCTACGAGCAGTACTTC. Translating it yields CASSQLAGVGAYEQYF.

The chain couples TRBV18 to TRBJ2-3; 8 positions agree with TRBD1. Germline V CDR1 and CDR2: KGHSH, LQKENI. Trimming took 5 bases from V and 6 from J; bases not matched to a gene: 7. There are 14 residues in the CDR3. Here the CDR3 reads CASSGGQGWDTQYF. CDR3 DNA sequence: TGTGCCAGCTCAGGTGGACAGGGATGGGATACGCAGTATTTT.

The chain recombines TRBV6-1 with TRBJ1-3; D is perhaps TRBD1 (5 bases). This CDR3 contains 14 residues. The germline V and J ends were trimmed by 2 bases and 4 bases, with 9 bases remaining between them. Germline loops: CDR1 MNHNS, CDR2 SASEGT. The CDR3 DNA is TGTGCCAGCAGTGAACCAGGGAAAGGAAACACCATATATTTT. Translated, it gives CASSEPGKGNTIYF.

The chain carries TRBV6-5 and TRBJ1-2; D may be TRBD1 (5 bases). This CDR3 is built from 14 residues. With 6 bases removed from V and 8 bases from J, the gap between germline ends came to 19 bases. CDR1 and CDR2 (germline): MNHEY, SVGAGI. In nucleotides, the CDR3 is TGTGCCAGCAGGCGTCCCGGGACCGGAGGGGGCTACACCTTC. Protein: CASRRPGTGGGYTF.

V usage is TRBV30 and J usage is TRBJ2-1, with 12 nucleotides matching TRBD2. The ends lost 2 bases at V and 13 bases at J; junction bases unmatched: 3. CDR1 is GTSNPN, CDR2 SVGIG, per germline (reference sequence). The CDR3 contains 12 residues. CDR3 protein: CAWSLTSGRQFF. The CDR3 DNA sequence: TGTGCCTGGAGTCTGACTAGCGGGAGACAGTTCTTC.

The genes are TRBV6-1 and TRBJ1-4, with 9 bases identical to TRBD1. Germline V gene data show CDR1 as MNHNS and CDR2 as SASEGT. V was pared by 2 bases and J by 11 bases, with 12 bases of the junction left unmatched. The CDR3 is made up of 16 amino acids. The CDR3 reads CASSELTGGAGGKLFF. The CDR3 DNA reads TGTGCCAGCAGTGAACTAACAGGGGGCGCGGGCGGGAAACTGTTTTTT.